Following are 3 T cell receptor beta chains from one sample sequenced in a study of Graves' ophthalmopathy and Graves' hyperthyroidism. Researchers took RNA transcripts and amplified TCR beta CDR3 regions from them. First-round RT-PCR relied on HTBI primers, and a second-round multiplex PCR came next. TCRdb reprocessed the multiplex PCR reads via MiXCR and lists one record per CDR3 protein. The sample contains approximately 640,000 distinct CDR3 sequences, approximately 39% of which appear only once. The sequenced sample consisted of peripheral blood. The receptor set was obtained from an adult man with Graves' ophthalmopathy.

A note on this clonotype: One junction end does not reproduce the germline sequence, and a read error may be involved. The chain has TRBV2 and TRBJ2-6; 8 nucleotides align to TRBD1. Germline V lookup: CDR1 SNHLY, CDR2 FYNNEI. The CDR3 sequence is 14 residues long. In nucleotides, the CDR3 is TGTGCCAGCACCTCCGGCCAGGGGGCGAACGTCCTGACTTTC. It is translated as CASTSGQGANVLTF.

This clonotype was counted at least ten times. This chain connects TRBV11-2 to TRBJ1-1, with D maybe TRBD1 (5 bases). Germline CDR1 and CDR2: SGHAT and FQNNGV. V was clipped by 1 base and J by 1 base, with 13 bases between them. This CDR3 is built from 16 residues. CDR3 DNA: TGTGCCAGCAGCTTAGTCGCAGGGCAATGGAACACTGAAGCTTTCTTT. As protein: CASSLVAGQWNTEAFF.

This chain uses TRBV7-3 with TRBJ2-5, with TRBD1 matching over 9 bases. Germline V CDR1 and CDR2: SGHTA, FQGTGA. V shed 6 bases, J shed 2 bases, and the junction held 7 bases outside the gene matches. CDR3 length: 15 amino acids. Here the CDR3 DNA reads TGTGCCAGCAGGACATTGACAGGGGGGCAAGAGACCCAGTACTTC. This encodes CASRTLTGGQETQYF.